Listed below are T cell receptor beta chains from one sample, sequenced in a study of response to subunit inactivated influenza vaccine. Each CDR3 protein gets one entry after TCRdb re-called the RT-PCR reads with MiXCR. The sample has about 780,000 distinct CDR3 sequences, 15% to 20% seen once. The material sequenced was PBMCs from blood, taken roughly 5 days after vaccination. These receptors were collected from a man in his fifties who received an inactivated influenza vaccine. The CDR3 runs from the conserved cysteine through the conserved F or W. Fields, in order: J gene, D gene, V gene, clone size, CDR3 DNA, CDR3 protein. A D gene is named only where the DNA matches it firmly. Clone size is not always given. Where it is, it says once, few, many or a class for expanded clones.

j_call: TRBJ2-7; d_call: TRBD2; v_call: TRBV7-9; clone_size: few; cdr3_nt: TGTGCCAGCAGCTTAGATAGCGGGTGGGAGCAGTACTTC; cdr3_aa: CASSLDSGWEQYF
j_call: TRBJ1-2; d_call: -; v_call: TRBV6-1; clone_size: -; cdr3_nt: TGTGCCAGCAGTGAAATGGGTGCCTATGGCTACACCTTC; cdr3_aa: CASSEMGAYGYTF
j_call: TRBJ1-1; d_call: TRBD1; v_call: TRBV29-1; clone_size: few; cdr3_nt: TGCAGCGTTGAAGAGACAGGGAACTCCTGGACTGAAGCTTTCTTT; cdr3_aa: CSVEETGNSWTEAFF
j_call: TRBJ1-1; d_call: -; v_call: TRBV15; clone_size: few; cdr3_nt: TGTGCCACAGCCTTCGAGCAGGCCACTGAAGCTTTCTTT; cdr3_aa: CATAFEQATEAFF
j_call: TRBJ2-5; d_call: TRBD2; v_call: TRBV5-5; clone_size: -; cdr3_nt: TGTGCCAGCAGGGAAACGGGAGGTAGGCAGGAGACCCAGTACTTC; cdr3_aa: CASRETGGRQETQYF
j_call: TRBJ2-5; d_call: TRBD2; v_call: TRBV20-1; clone_size: few; cdr3_nt: TGCAGTGCTCAGAGCGGGAGCGGAGAGACCCAGTACTTC; cdr3_aa: CSAQSGSGETQYF
j_call: TRBJ1-6; d_call: TRBD1; v_call: TRBV5-6; clone_size: few; cdr3_nt: TGTGCCAGCAGCTCAAGGGGACAGGATAATTCACCCCTCCACTTT; cdr3_aa: CASSSRGQDNSPLHF
j_call: TRBJ2-1; d_call: -; v_call: TRBV6-5; clone_size: few; cdr3_nt: TGTGCCAGCAGTTACTCGGTTCCGATTTTGGTTGAGCAGTTCTTC; cdr3_aa: CASSYSVPILVEQFF
j_call: TRBJ2-2; d_call: -; v_call: TRBV5-1; clone_size: -; cdr3_nt: TGCGCCAGCAGCAGATCAGGGCCCACCGGGGAGCTGTTTTTT; cdr3_aa: CASSRSGPTGELFF
j_call: TRBJ1-3; d_call: -; v_call: TRBV10-3; clone_size: few; cdr3_nt: TGTGCCATCCTAACGAACCGGGCCCTCCTTCCCACCATATATTTT; cdr3_aa: CAILTNRALLPTIYF
j_call: TRBJ2-3; d_call: -; v_call: TRBV15; clone_size: few; cdr3_nt: TGTGCCACCAGCAGAGAGGCCAGTAGTACGCAGTATTTT; cdr3_aa: CATSREASSTQYF
j_call: TRBJ2-7; d_call: TRBD1; v_call: TRBV20-1; clone_size: few; cdr3_nt: TGCAGTGCTAGAGGGTGGCAGGGGGCAACTAGATCCCGCGAGCAGTACTTC; cdr3_aa: CSARGWQGATRSREQYF
j_call: TRBJ2-6; d_call: -; v_call: TRBV28; clone_size: -; cdr3_nt: TGTGCCACCGTTTTGGGGGGTGGGGCCAACGTCCTGACTTTC; cdr3_aa: CATVLGGGANVLTF
j_call: TRBJ1-2; d_call: TRBD1; v_call: TRBV6-1; clone_size: -; cdr3_nt: TGTGCCAGCAGACAAAGGGGGCTGGGCTATGGCTACACCTTC; cdr3_aa: CASRQRGLGYGYTF
j_call: TRBJ1-1; d_call: -; v_call: TRBV5-1; clone_size: -; cdr3_nt: TGCGCCAGCAGCTCTCGGGGGACCACTGAAGCTTTCTTT; cdr3_aa: CASSSRGTTEAFF
j_call: TRBJ2-3; d_call: TRBD2; v_call: TRBV19; clone_size: -; cdr3_nt: TGTGCCAGTAGTCCGACTAGCGGGGGGGGCTACGCGCAGTATTTT; cdr3_aa: CASSPTSGGGYAQYF
j_call: TRBJ1-4; d_call: -; v_call: TRBV12-3/TRBV12-4; clone_size: -; cdr3_nt: TGTGCCAGCAGTTTGGACAGTGGGGAACTGTTTTTT; cdr3_aa: CASSLDSGELFF
j_call: TRBJ2-1; d_call: TRBD2; v_call: TRBV10-3; clone_size: -; cdr3_nt: TGTGCCATCGGTTTAGGGACTAGCACCTACAATGAGCAGTTCTTC; cdr3_aa: CAIGLGTSTYNEQFF
j_call: TRBJ1-1; d_call: -; v_call: TRBV20-1; clone_size: -; cdr3_nt: TGCAGTGCTAGAGATGGGGGCCCCCGGACTGAAGCTTTCTTT; cdr3_aa: CSARDGGPRTEAFF
j_call: TRBJ1-5; d_call: TRBD1; v_call: TRBV5-1; clone_size: -; cdr3_nt: TGCGCCAGCAGACCGGGACAGGGGGCCAGTCAGCCCCAGCATTTT; cdr3_aa: CASRPGQGASQPQHF
j_call: TRBJ1-6; d_call: TRBD1; v_call: TRBV6-1; clone_size: -; cdr3_nt: TGTGCCAGCACCGGGACAGCCAGGGGGTCCTATAATTCACCCCTCCACTTT; cdr3_aa: CASTGTARGSYNSPLHF
j_call: TRBJ2-5; d_call: TRBD2; v_call: TRBV11-2; clone_size: few; cdr3_nt: TGTGCCAGCAGCGCAAGGACTAGCGGGAGGGAAGAGACCCAGTACTTC; cdr3_aa: CASSARTSGREETQYF
j_call: TRBJ1-1; d_call: TRBD1; v_call: TRBV7-2; clone_size: -; cdr3_nt: TGTGCCAGCAGCCCGGACAGGGTGGGAGAAGCTTTCTTT; cdr3_aa: CASSPDRVGEAFF
j_call: TRBJ2-2; d_call: -; v_call: TRBV5-1; clone_size: few; cdr3_nt: TGCGCCAGCAGCTTGTATCCGGGGGCGAACACCGGGGAGCTGTTTTTT; cdr3_aa: CASSLYPGANTGELFF
j_call: TRBJ2-1; d_call: -; v_call: TRBV7-7; clone_size: -; cdr3_nt: TGTGCCAGCAGCTCCAACTACCACAATGAGCAGTTCTTC; cdr3_aa: CASSSNYHNEQFF
j_call: TRBJ1-4; d_call: -; v_call: TRBV12-3/TRBV12-4; clone_size: -; cdr3_nt: TGTGCCAGCAGTTGGGGGGTGGGTACTAATGAAAAACTGTTTTTT; cdr3_aa: CASSWGVGTNEKLFF
j_call: TRBJ2-2; d_call: -; v_call: TRBV29-1; clone_size: few; cdr3_nt: TGCAGCGTTGTTGGTAGCCGGGCCGGCGGGGAGCTGTTTTTT; cdr3_aa: CSVVGSRAGGELFF
j_call: TRBJ2-7; d_call: -; v_call: TRBV6-1; clone_size: -; cdr3_nt: TGTGCCAGCAGGTCGGGGGGCCTTTACTCCTACGAGCAGTACTTC; cdr3_aa: CASRSGGLYSYEQYF
j_call: TRBJ2-1; d_call: -; v_call: TRBV20-1; clone_size: -; cdr3_nt: TGCAGTGCTATCGGGTCGGTCGAGAGGGATGAGCAGTTCTTC; cdr3_aa: CSAIGSVERDEQFF
j_call: TRBJ1-2; d_call: TRBD1; v_call: TRBV5-6; clone_size: -; cdr3_nt: TGTGCCAGCAGCTTAGGGGCCGGGACAGGGGTTATCTATGGCTACACCTTC; cdr3_aa: CASSLGAGTGVIYGYTF
j_call: TRBJ1-2; d_call: -; v_call: TRBV5-1; clone_size: many; cdr3_nt: TGCGCCAGCAGCGAGGGATTTGGCTACACCTTC; cdr3_aa: CASSEGFGYTF
j_call: TRBJ2-3; d_call: -; v_call: TRBV5-4; clone_size: -; cdr3_nt: TGTGCCAGCAGCCTCCACCAGGGAATCGCAGATACGCAGTATTTT; cdr3_aa: CASSLHQGIADTQYF
j_call: TRBJ1-2; d_call: -; v_call: TRBV5-1; clone_size: -; cdr3_nt: TGCGCCAGCAGCAAGGACACCGCTAGGTATGGCTACACCTTC; cdr3_aa: CASSKDTARYGYTF
j_call: TRBJ1-1; d_call: -; v_call: TRBV29-1; clone_size: few; cdr3_nt: TGCAGCGTACCGGGACCCATGAACACTGAAGCTTTCTTT; cdr3_aa: CSVPGPMNTEAFF
j_call: TRBJ2-1; d_call: -; v_call: TRBV12-3/TRBV12-4; clone_size: many; cdr3_nt: TGTGCCAGCAGATTGGATTCGATTTACGAGCAGTTCTTC; cdr3_aa: CASRLDSIYEQFF
j_call: TRBJ1-3; d_call: -; v_call: TRBV20-1; clone_size: many; cdr3_nt: TGCAGTGCTAGTGGGGGGGGTGGAAACACCATATATTTT; cdr3_aa: CSASGGGGNTIYF
j_call: TRBJ1-5; d_call: -; v_call: TRBV6-1; clone_size: few; cdr3_nt: TGTGCCAGCGTAGCAGAGGCTAGCAATCAGCCCCAGCATTTT; cdr3_aa: CASVAEASNQPQHF
j_call: TRBJ2-7; d_call: -; v_call: TRBV10-3; clone_size: few; cdr3_nt: TGTGCCATCAGCGCCTCAACTGGTACCTACGAGCAGTACTTC; cdr3_aa: CAISASTGTYEQYF
j_call: TRBJ2-5; d_call: TRBD2; v_call: TRBV6-1; clone_size: few; cdr3_nt: TGTGCCAGCAGCTTGGGACTAGCGGCAACCCAAGAGACCCAGTACTTC; cdr3_aa: CASSLGLAATQETQYF
j_call: TRBJ1-1; d_call: TRBD1; v_call: TRBV10-3; clone_size: few; cdr3_nt: TGTGCCATCAGTGAGTACAGGGGGCGCTTGGACACTGAAGCTTTCTTT; cdr3_aa: CAISEYRGRLDTEAFF
j_call: TRBJ2-7; d_call: TRBD1; v_call: TRBV7-2; clone_size: many; cdr3_nt: TGTGCCAGCAGCTCCTCCCCCAGGGGGCTGGATTACGAGCAGTACTTC; cdr3_aa: CASSSSPRGLDYEQYF